These 21 T cell receptor beta chains were sequenced from one sample in a study of blood T cell repertoires in COVID-19 (dated by TCRdb to the early 2020s). Libraries were prepared through the immunoSEQ multiplex PCR assay. TCRdb carries this immuneACCESS record with in-frame sequences only. Its versions omit some clonotypes, under half of them owing to an unresolved V gene in the studies checked, with the rest unexplained. This sample holds around 250,000 clones; roughly 84% were observed only once. The ten largest clones capture 8.6% of the sample. The sequencing sample was made of peripheral blood. These TCRs come from a human donor in a cohort sampled during active COVID-19.

The V call is TRBV6-2 or TRBV6-3, the J call TRBJ2-2; D gene uncertain. The germline gives CDR1 MNHEY, CDR2 SVGEGT. Trimming shortened V by 0 bases and J by 4 bases, and 15 bases separated the two germline ends. The CDR3 spans 17 residues. This CDR3 is CASSYSMGRPGTGELFF. The CDR3 DNA reads TGTGCCAGCAGTTACTCGATGGGCCGTCCCGGCACCGGGGAGCTGTTTTTT.

The sample holds a few counts of this clone. The chain carries TRBV5-1 and TRBJ2-5, with 7 bases identical to TRBD1. CDR3 length: 17 amino acids. The germline V gene has CDR1 SGHRS and CDR2 YFSETQ. Trimming removed 3 bases from V and 1 base from J; junction bases left unmatched: 12. CDR3 DNA sequence: TGCGCCAGCAGCTCTCCACTCCGACAGGGCCTCCAAGAGACCCAGTACTTC. It encodes CASSSPLRQGLQETQYF.

The chain recombines TRBV28 with TRBJ1-5; tentatively, D is TRBD1 (6 bases). The germline V and J ends were trimmed by 4 bases and 7 bases, with 20 bases remaining between them. The CDR3 runs 16 residues. The germline gives CDR1 MDHEN, CDR2 SYDVKM. CDR3 bases: TGTGCCAGCAGTTCCCAAGGGGGTCAGGGGTACCAGCCCCAGCATTTT. It encodes CASSSQGGQGYQPQHF.

J is TRBJ2-3 and V is TRBV19; TRBD2 matches at 8 bases. The V segment lost 5 bases and the J segment 0 bases; nucleotides outside the gene matches: 7. Germline-derived CDR1 and CDR2 are LNHDA and SQIVND (reference sequence). The CDR3 runs to 16 residues. The CDR3 is CASSVFSGTSTDTQYF. The DNA of the CDR3 is TGTGCCAGTAGTGTATTTAGCGGGACTAGCACAGATACGCAGTATTTT.

The gene calls are TRBV12-3 or TRBV12-4 and TRBJ1-4, with TRBD1 as a possible D gene (5 bases). Trimming left V 5 bases short and J 5 bases short, with 9 bases between. This CDR3 contains 13 residues. The CDR3 spells CASSRQLNEKLFF. Written as DNA, the CDR3 is TGTGCCAGCAGTCGACAGCTAAATGAAAAACTGTTTTTT.

The chain employs TRBV4-1 and TRBJ1-2; the match to TRBD1 covers 7 bases. The CDR3 length is 15 residues. The V segment lost 5 bases and the J segment 8 bases; nucleotides outside the gene matches: 14. Per the germline V gene, CDR1 is MGHRA and CDR2 is YSYEKL. The CDR3 DNA reads TGCGCCAGCAGCGAGCGTTCAGGGGGAACTCAAGGCTACACCTTC. It yields the protein CASSERSGGTQGYTF.

The chain combines TRBV28 with TRBJ1-1; D perhaps matches TRBD1 (6 bases). V was trimmed by 4 bases and J by 10 bases, leaving 16 bases between them. The germline V gene encodes CDR1 MDHEN and CDR2 SYDVKM. There are 13 residues in the CDR3. CDR3 loop: CASSSGTPVSAFF. The DNA of the CDR3 is TGTGCCAGCAGTTCCGGGACACCGGTTTCAGCTTTCTTT. Supplemented by reference TRBV28 and TRBJ1-1, the full variable domain reads DVKVTQSSRYLVKRTGEKVFLECVQDMDHENMFWYRQDPGLGLRLIYFSYDVKMKEKGDIPEGYSVSREKKERFSLILESASTNQTSMYLCASSSGTPVSAFFGQGTRLTVV.

V and J are TRBV2 and TRBJ1-2; TRBD1 aligns across 10 bases. J was trimmed by 5 bases and V by 7 bases; bases with no gene match: 10. The CDR3 sequence is 15 residues long. The germline gives CDR1 SNHLY, CDR2 FYNNEI. DNA for the CDR3: TGTGCCAGCAACGCCGGGACAGGGGTAAAGTATGGCTACACCTTC. It encodes CASNAGTGVKYGYTF.

J is TRBJ1-5 and V is TRBV7-9, with TRBD1 matching over 10 bases. J gave up 4 bases and V 5 bases, and 8 bases lay outside the gene matches. Germline V gene data show CDR1 as SEHNR and CDR2 as FQNEAQ (reference sequence). CDR3 size: 16 residues. Here the CDR3 DNA reads TGTGCCAGCAGCAGAGGGACAGGGGCCTGGAATCAGCCCCAGCATTTT. It translates to CASSRGTGAWNQPQHF.

This clone was found a few times. The V and J genes are TRBV6-5 and TRBJ2-2, with 11 bases matching TRBD2. There are 16 residues in the CDR3. Losses at the gene ends were 4 bases for V and 3 bases for J; bases not matched to a gene: 4. From germline, CDR1 is MNHEY and CDR2 SVGAGI. The CDR3 reads CASSLGLAVYTGELFF. CDR3 DNA sequence: TGTGCCAGCAGTTTGGGACTAGCGGTCTACACCGGGGAGCTGTTTTTT.

This clone appeared a few times. Other DNA sequences of this sample code for an identical CDR3. The chain combines TRBV5-1 with TRBJ2-5; D possibly corresponds to TRBD2 (5 bases). Trimming left V 3 bases short and J 0 bases short, with 6 bases between. Germline CDR1 SGHRS, CDR2 YFSETQ. The CDR3 sequence is 13 residues long. The DNA for the CDR3 is TGCGCCAGCAGCTCGGGGTACCAAGAGACCCAGTACTTC. Protein: CASSSGYQETQYF.

The gene calls are TRBV27 and TRBJ1-1; TRBD1 agrees at 10 bases. The V segment lost 5 bases and the J segment 3 bases; nucleotides outside the gene matches: 3. The CDR3 length is 14 residues. Germline lookup yields CDR1 MNHEY and CDR2 SMNVEV (reference sequence). The CDR3 spells CASSMGQGYTEAFF. As DNA, the CDR3 is TGTGCCAGCAGTATGGGACAGGGGTACACTGAAGCTTTCTTT.

CDR3 residues: CASRPQGAPYNEQFF. The CDR3 nucleotides are TGTGCCAGCAGACCACAGGGGGCCCCATACAATGAGCAGTTCTTC. V and J are TRBV7-2 and TRBJ2-1; 9 nucleotides match TRBD1. CDR3 length equals 15 residues. Germline CDR1 is SGHTA and CDR2 is FQGNSA. V shed 6 bases and J 4 bases; nucleotides not matched to a gene: 7.

The chain links TRBV7-2 to TRBJ2-3; 8 bases are a match to TRBD2. The CDR3 is 14 residues long. V was pared by 1 base and J by 6 bases, with 3 bases of the junction left unmatched. Germline V lookup: CDR1 SGHTA, CDR2 FQGNSA. The CDR3: CASSLDGTRDTQYF. Written as DNA, the CDR3 is TGTGCCAGCAGCTTAGATGGGACTAGGGATACGCAGTATTTT.

The rearrangement uses TRBV10-2 and TRBJ2-7; tentatively, D is TRBD2 (5 bases). Germline loops: CDR1 WSHSY, CDR2 SAAADI. Trimming left V 7 bases short and J 7 bases short, with 11 bases between. The CDR3 is 11 amino acids. In DNA form, the CDR3 reads TGCGCCAGCACTTTAGCGACGGAGCAGTACTTC. It encodes CASTLATEQYF.

The chain carries TRBV18 and TRBJ1-2; TRBD1 aligns across 7 bases. Unmatched junction bases numbered 4, after V lost 0 bases and J lost 3 bases. Germline V gene data show CDR1 as KGHSH and CDR2 as LQKENI. The CDR3 runs to 15 residues. The CDR3 spells CASSPPVQGYYGYTF. In nucleotides, the CDR3 is TGTGCCAGCTCACCACCGGTACAGGGGTACTATGGCTACACCTTC.

J is TRBJ1-4 and V is TRBV18; 8 bases fit TRBD1. The CDR3 is 17 residues long. V lost 4 bases to trimming and J lost 2 bases; unmatched junction nucleotides: 9. Germline assignment: CDR1 KGHSH and CDR2 LQKENI. The CDR3 loop is CASSLLGQGTTNEKLFF. The CDR3 DNA reads as TGTGCCAGCTCACTCCTTGGACAGGGAACCACTAATGAAAAACTGTTTTTT.

The chain recombines TRBV5-6 with TRBJ1-2, with D maybe TRBD1 (6 bases). CDR3 length equals 16 residues. V shed 3 bases and J shed 3 bases, with 18 bases lying between them. From germline, CDR1 is SGHDT and CDR2 YYEEEE. CDR3 nucleotides: TGTGCCAGCAGCTACAGGGTTATTTACCTGGACTATGGCTACACCTTC. The encoded protein is CASSYRVIYLDYGYTF.

The chain has TRBV7-9 and TRBJ1-2; 7 nucleotides agree with TRBD1. After removal of 4 bases from V and 3 bases from J, the junction contained 8 bases not matched to a gene. This CDR3 contains 15 residues. CDR1 SEHNR and CDR2 FQNEAQ come from the germline V gene (reference sequence). CDR3 DNA sequence: TGTGCCAGCAGCTCCACAGGGGCAGGGGACTATGGCTACACCTTC. It yields the protein CASSSTGAGDYGYTF. Supplemented by reference TRBV7-9 and TRBJ1-2, the full variable domain reads DTGVSQNPRHKITKRGQNVTFRCDPISEHNRLYWYRQTLGQGPEFLTYFQNEAQLEKSRLLSDRFSAERPKGSFSTLEIQRTEQGDSAMYLCASSSTGAGDYGYTFGSGTRLTVV.

This chain joins TRBV20-1 and TRBJ2-1, with 8 positions matching TRBD2. V dropped 3 bases and J dropped 1; count of bases not matched to a gene: 5. There are 15 residues in the CDR3. Germline values: CDR1 DFQATT, CDR2 SNEGSKA (reference sequence). CDR3 bases: TGCAGTGCTAGTATACTAGCGGCGTCCTACAATGAGCAGTTCTTC. Translating gives CSASILAASYNEQFF.

The rearrangement links TRBV12-3 or TRBV12-4 to TRBJ2-1; D is uncertain. Trimming cost V 6 bases and J 6 bases, with 12 bases left between them. The CDR3 extends over 13 amino acids. This CDR3 is CASSPSGLNEQFF. DNA for the CDR3: TGTGCCAGCAGCCCCAGTGGCCTCAATGAGCAGTTCTTC.